These T cell receptor beta chains were read from a single sample in a study of breast tumors, draining lymph nodes, adjacent tissues. From the multiplex PCR reads, TCRdb called clonotypes with MiXCR, one entry per CDR3 protein. The sample has approximately 130,000 distinct CDR3 sequences, approximately 20% seen once. The sequenced material came from axillary lymph node tissue. These receptors all stem from a female donor with breast cancer. Some clones in this sample may be carry-over from other donors' samples. CDR3s include the opening cysteine and the closing phenylalanine or tryptophan. A D gene is named only where the DNA matches it firmly. Clone size, where shown, is once, few, many, or a class for clones that have expanded.

CDR3 protein,clone size,D gene,J gene,V gene
CASSDYRGDTGELFF,many,TRBD1,TRBJ2-2,TRBV10-2
CASSPSGTGREKLFF,few,TRBD1,TRBJ1-4,TRBV19
CSVEDGLQGYGYTF,many,TRBD1,TRBJ1-2,TRBV29-1
CASSLERGSQETQYF,-,-,TRBJ2-5,TRBV11-2
CASSQDGAGVSYEQYF,many,TRBD2,TRBJ2-7,TRBV4-2
CASSIRGGTGYNEQFF,-,-,TRBJ2-1,TRBV19
CASSRTGAPNEKLFF,many,TRBD1,TRBJ1-4,TRBV5-5
CASRTLDENTQYF,many,-,TRBJ2-3,TRBV6-1
CASRDRTRHNSPLHF,many,-,TRBJ1-6,TRBV6-6
CASSYSGGGRPYEQYF,many,-,TRBJ2-7,TRBV6-5
CASTRSGTSWNEQFF,few,TRBD2,TRBJ2-1,TRBV12-3/TRBV12-4
CASRRSVGNAIYF,-,-,TRBJ1-3,TRBV28
CATSRGNEQFF,-,-,TRBJ2-1,TRBV24-1
CASSGQGTDTQYF,many,TRBD1,TRBJ2-3,TRBV10-1
CSNQPQHF,-,-,TRBJ1-5,TRBV7-5
CASSGGLAGARPQETQYF,many,TRBD2,TRBJ2-5,TRBV2
CASSTGELFF,once,-,TRBJ2-2,TRBV5-1
CASSHPGLAGANEQFF,many,TRBD2,TRBJ2-1,TRBV12-3/TRBV12-4
CASSIRLRDSRGNEQFF,many,TRBD1,TRBJ2-1,TRBV19
CASKREGRTDTQYF,-,TRBD2,TRBJ2-3,TRBV19
CASSPGLASSYEQYF,many,TRBD2,TRBJ2-7,TRBV9
CAIQLGRTYEQYF,-,-,TRBJ2-7,TRBV28
CASSRAGGFGQPQHF,many,TRBD1,TRBJ1-5,TRBV5-6
CASSPVAGGPENEQFF,-,TRBD2,TRBJ2-1,TRBV6-5
CASSQESGLGQYF,many,-,TRBJ2-7,TRBV4-1
CATSDYQGPYNEQFF,many,-,TRBJ2-1,TRBV24-1
CASSWTSGYTDTQYF,-,TRBD2,TRBJ2-3,TRBV19
CASSLAGGWSTDTQYF,-,TRBD2,TRBJ2-3,TRBV5-1
CASSLGGARPNEKLFF,many,-,TRBJ1-4,TRBV11-3
CATSDLKGETQYF,many,-,TRBJ2-5,TRBV24-1
CASRGGGQGGSYEQYF,-,-,TRBJ2-7,TRBV6-6
CSARDRVYGNTIYF,many,TRBD1,TRBJ1-3,TRBV20-1
CSARVTGQETQYF,many,-,TRBJ2-5,TRBV20-1
CASRKASTAILGETQYF,-,-,TRBJ2-5,TRBV12-3/TRBV12-4
CASSLAVGPSLSAGDTQYF,many,-,TRBJ2-3,TRBV7-9
CASSQGRDEQYF,many,-,TRBJ2-7,TRBV7-9
CASSHLLAGQETQYF,many,TRBD2,TRBJ2-5,TRBV4-3
CASSSPGTLGETQYF,many,-,TRBJ2-5,TRBV12-3/TRBV12-4
CASSRLYGYTF,many,-,TRBJ1-2,TRBV28
CASSIYQGATDTQYF,many,TRBD1,TRBJ2-3,TRBV19
CAISESLAENTGELFF,many,TRBD2,TRBJ2-2,TRBV10-3
CSASRPSGRHNEQFF,many,TRBD2,TRBJ2-1,TRBV20-1
CASSQGGGEQYF,many,-,TRBJ2-7,TRBV3-1
CASSISRAGPYEQYF,many,-,TRBJ2-7,TRBV19
CASSPKREARHTQYF,few,TRBD2,TRBJ2-3,TRBV3-1
CASSLPGPGYEQYF,many,-,TRBJ2-7,TRBV5-8
CASSLGVGGETQYF,many,-,TRBJ2-5,TRBV7-2
CASSGSNRGLSGANVLTF,-,-,TRBJ2-6,TRBV25-1
CASSGGQVYGYTF,-,TRBD1,TRBJ1-2,TRBV25-1
CASSLGTLYNEQFF,many,-,TRBJ2-1,TRBV13
CASSQDWGRDEKLFF,many,-,TRBJ1-4,TRBV4-2
CATNQLDTQYF,many,-,TRBJ2-3,TRBV10-3
CASSLGTSGQETQYF,many,TRBD2,TRBJ2-5,TRBV7-9
CASSPGRRGGETQYF,many,TRBD2,TRBJ2-5,TRBV7-2